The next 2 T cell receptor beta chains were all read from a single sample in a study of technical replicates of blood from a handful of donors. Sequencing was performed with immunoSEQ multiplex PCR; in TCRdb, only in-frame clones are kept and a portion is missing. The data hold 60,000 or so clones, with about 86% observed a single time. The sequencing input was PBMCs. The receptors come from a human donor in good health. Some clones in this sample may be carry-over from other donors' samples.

CDR3 nucleotide sequence: TGTGCCAGCAGCTTTATAAGCGGGGGGGCGTGGAATGAGCAGTTCTTC. Its protein is CASSFISGGAWNEQFF. V usage is TRBV7-9 and J usage is TRBJ2-1, with 10 bases lining up with TRBD2. The trim removed 3 bases at V and 7 bases at J, leaving 9 bases unmatched. The length of the CDR3 is 16 residues. From germline, CDR1 is SEHNR and CDR2 FQNEAQ (reference sequence).

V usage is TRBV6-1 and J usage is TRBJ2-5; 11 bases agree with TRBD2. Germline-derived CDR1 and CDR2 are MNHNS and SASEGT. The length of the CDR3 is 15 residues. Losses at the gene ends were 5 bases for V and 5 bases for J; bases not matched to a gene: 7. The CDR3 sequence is CASSSLAGGWETQYF. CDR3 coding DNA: TGTGCCAGCAGTTCCCTAGCGGGGGGTTGGGAGACCCAGTACTTC.